The clone carrying this T cell receptor (beta chain) was detected a few times. The antigen is not known. Treatment defined: oral pan-JAK inhibitor, 5-10 mg twice daily. RNA extraction was followed by reverse transcription into cDNA, which acted as the sequencing template. Produced via immunoSEQ multiplex PCR; TCRdb's table is partial and in-frame only. The sample shows about 280,000 clones, more than 45% of them seen only once. This specimen comes from a study of CD8+ T cells in alopecia areata. Findings and caveats of the study: In scalp and blood during tofacitinib, many expanded lesional clones persisted. Tofacitinib produced a significant decrease in scalp clonality and in expanded CD8+ clones among the top 100. Higher clonality than in normal scalp was seen in lesional scalp, especially alopecia totalis/universalis. The study found TCR sharing across patients less clear than in mice, possibly for HLA reasons.

This TCR was sampled from a human donor with alopecia areata. The sequenced sample was CD4+ T cells sorted from blood, obtained at week 24, from a patient treated with tofacitinib.

This chain's CDR3 is CASSRTSGSTDTQYF. The CDR3, as DNA: TGTGCCAGCAGCCGGACTAGCGGAAGCACAGATACGCAGTATTTT. The chain is built from TRBV5-4 and TRBJ2-3; 10 bases are a match to TRBD2. The V and J ends lost 4 bases and 0 bases, in that order; junction bases with no gene match: 2. This CDR3 contains 15 residues. CDR1 and CDR2 from the germline V gene are SGHNT and YYREEE (reference sequence).